This T cell receptor (beta chain) was observed in a study of tumor and adjacent non-tumor tissue in lung cancer. About the research overall: Samples averaged roughly 4.2 million productive TCRbeta reads each.

This CDR3 has 15 residues. V shed 2 bases and J shed 6 bases, with 16 bases lying between them. Germline loops: CDR1 MDHEN, CDR2 SYDVKM. Three rounds of nested PCR, following a modified ARM-PCR protocol, produced the TCRbeta library. TCRdb ran MiXCR on the multiplex PCR reads and lists one entry per CDR3 protein. The sample yields roughly 120,000 distinct CDR3 sequences, approximately 82% seen once. This clonotype occurred a few times. This sample's RNA came from whole unsorted tissue. Sequenced: lung tumor tissue. This chain links TRBV28 with TRBJ1-1; D perhaps matches TRBD1 (5 bases). The sequence was obtained from a woman aged 55 to 70 with non-small cell lung cancer. DNA for the CDR3: TGTGCCAGCAGTTTACGACTAGGGACCAAAGCTGAAGCTTTCTTT. It specifies CASSLRLGTKAEAFF. The full variable domain, rest sourced from reference TRBV28 and TRBJ1-1, is DVKVTQSSRYLVKRTGEKVFLECVQDMDHENMFWYRQDPGLGLRLIYFSYDVKMKEKGDIPEGYSVSREKKERFSLILESASTNQTSMYLCASSLRLGTKAEAFFGQGTRLTVV.